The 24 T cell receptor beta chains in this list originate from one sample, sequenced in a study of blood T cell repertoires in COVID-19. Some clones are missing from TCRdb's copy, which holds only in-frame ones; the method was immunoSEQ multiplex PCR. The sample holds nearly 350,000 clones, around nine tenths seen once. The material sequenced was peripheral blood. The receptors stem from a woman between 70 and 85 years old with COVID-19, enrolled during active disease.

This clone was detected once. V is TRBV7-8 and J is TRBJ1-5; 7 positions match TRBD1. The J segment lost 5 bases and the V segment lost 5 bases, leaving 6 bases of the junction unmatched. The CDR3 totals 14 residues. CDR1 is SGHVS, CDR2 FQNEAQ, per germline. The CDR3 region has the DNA TGTGCCAGCAGCGGAGGGGGCCCCTATCAGCCCCAGCATTTT. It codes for CASSGGGPYQPQHF.

The CDR3 loop is CASSQGILRSSYNEQFF. CDR3 in DNA: TGCGCCAGCAGCCAAGGAATTTTAAGGAGCTCCTACAATGAGCAGTTCTTC. This chain connects TRBV4-1 to TRBJ2-1; D ambiguous. This CDR3 is 17 amino acids long. Trimming removed 1 base from V and 0 bases from J, with 13 bases in between. Per germline, CDR1 MGHRA and CDR2 YSYEKL.

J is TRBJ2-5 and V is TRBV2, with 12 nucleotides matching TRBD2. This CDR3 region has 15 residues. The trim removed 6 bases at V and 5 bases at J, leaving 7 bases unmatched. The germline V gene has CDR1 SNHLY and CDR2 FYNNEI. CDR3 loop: CASSSSGGAWETQYF. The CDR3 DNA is TGTGCCAGCAGCTCTAGCGGGGGGGCTTGGGAGACCCAGTACTTC.

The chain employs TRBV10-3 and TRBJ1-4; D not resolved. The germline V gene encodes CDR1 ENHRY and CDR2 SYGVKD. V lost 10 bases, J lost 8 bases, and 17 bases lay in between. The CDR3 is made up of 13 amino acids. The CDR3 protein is CATTGREGEKLFF. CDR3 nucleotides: TGTGCCACCACGGGGAGGGAAGGGGAAAAACTGTTTTTT.

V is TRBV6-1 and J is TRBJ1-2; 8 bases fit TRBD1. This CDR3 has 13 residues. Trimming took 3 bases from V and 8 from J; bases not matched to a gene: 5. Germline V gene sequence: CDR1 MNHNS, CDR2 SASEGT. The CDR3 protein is CASSEDRVEGYTF. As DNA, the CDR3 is TGTGCCAGCAGTGAGGACAGGGTAGAAGGCTACACCTTC.

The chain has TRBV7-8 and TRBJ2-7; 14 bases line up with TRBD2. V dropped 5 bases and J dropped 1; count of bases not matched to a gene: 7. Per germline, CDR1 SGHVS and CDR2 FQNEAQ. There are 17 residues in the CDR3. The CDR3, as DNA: TGTGCCAGCAGCCCCGGACTAGCGGGGGGTCGTTCCTACGAGCAGTACTTC. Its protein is CASSPGLAGGRSYEQYF.

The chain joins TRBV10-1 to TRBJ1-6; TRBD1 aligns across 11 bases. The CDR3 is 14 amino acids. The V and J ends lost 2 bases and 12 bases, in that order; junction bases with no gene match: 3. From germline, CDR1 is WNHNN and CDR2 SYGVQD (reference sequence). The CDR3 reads CASSEGQGAGPLHF. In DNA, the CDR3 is TGCGCCAGCAGTGAGGGACAGGGGGCCGGACCCCTCCACTTT.

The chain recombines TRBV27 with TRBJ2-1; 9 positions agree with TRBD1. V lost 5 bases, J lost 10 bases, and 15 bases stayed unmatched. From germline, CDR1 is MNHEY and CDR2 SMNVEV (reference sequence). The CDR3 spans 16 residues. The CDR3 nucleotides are TGTGCCAGCAGTCTTGACTGGACAGGGGAGTTAAGGGAGCAGTTCTTC. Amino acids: CASSLDWTGELREQFF.

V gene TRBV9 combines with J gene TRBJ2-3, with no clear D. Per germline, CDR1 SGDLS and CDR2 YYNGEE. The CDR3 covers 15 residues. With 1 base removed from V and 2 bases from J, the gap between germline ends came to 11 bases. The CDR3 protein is CASSVFDTNTDTQYF. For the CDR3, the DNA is TGTGCCAGCAGCGTATTCGACACAAACACAGATACGCAGTATTTT.

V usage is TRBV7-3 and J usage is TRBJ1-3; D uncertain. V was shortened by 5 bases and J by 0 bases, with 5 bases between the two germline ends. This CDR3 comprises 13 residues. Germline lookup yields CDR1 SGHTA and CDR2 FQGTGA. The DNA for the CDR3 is TGTGCCAGCAGCCCCTCCTCTGGAAACACCATATATTTT. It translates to CASSPSSGNTIYF.

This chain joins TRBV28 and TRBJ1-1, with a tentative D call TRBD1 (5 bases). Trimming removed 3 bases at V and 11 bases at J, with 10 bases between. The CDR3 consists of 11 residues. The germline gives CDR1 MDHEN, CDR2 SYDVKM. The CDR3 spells CASSFGGPAFF. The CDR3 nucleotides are TGTGCCAGCAGTTTCGGGGGACCCGCTTTCTTT. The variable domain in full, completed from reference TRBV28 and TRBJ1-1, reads DVKVTQSSRYLVKRTGEKVFLECVQDMDHENMFWYRQDPGLGLRLIYFSYDVKMKEKGDIPEGYSVSREKKERFSLILESASTNQTSMYLCASSFGGPAFFGQGTRLTVV.

CDR3 nucleotides: TGTGCCAGCAGCCTAACCCCTAGCGGGGGAGGCACAGATACGCAGTATTTT. Protein sequence: CASSLTPSGGGTDTQYF. This rearrangement joins TRBV7-2 to TRBJ2-3, with 10 positions matching TRBD2. V lost 5 bases and J lost 1; bases outside the gene matches: 9. This CDR3 contains 17 residues. Germline V gives CDR1 SGHTA, CDR2 FQGNSA.

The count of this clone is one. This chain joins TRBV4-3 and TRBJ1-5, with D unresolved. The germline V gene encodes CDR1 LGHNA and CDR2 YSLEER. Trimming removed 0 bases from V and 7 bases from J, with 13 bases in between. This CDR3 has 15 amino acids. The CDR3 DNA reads TGCGCCAGCAGCCAAGAGGCGCGGGATACGCAGCCCCAGCATTTT. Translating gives CASSQEARDTQPQHF.

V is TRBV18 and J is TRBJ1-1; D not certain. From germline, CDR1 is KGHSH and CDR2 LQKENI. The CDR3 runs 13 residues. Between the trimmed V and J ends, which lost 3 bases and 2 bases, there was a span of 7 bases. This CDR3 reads CASSPNRNTEAFF. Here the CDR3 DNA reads TGTGCCAGCTCACCGAACAGAAACACTGAAGCTTTCTTT. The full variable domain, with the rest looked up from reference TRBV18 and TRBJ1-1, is NAGVMQNPRHLVRRRGQEARLRCSPMKGHSHVYWYRQLPEEGLKFMVYLQKENIIDESGMPKERFSAEFPKEGPSILRIQQVVRGDSAAYFCASSPNRNTEAFFGQGTRLTVV.

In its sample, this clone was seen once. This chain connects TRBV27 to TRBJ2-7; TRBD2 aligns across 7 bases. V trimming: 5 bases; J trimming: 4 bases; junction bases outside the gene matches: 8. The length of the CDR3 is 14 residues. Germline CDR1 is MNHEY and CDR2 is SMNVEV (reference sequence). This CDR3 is CASSTSGGGYEQYF. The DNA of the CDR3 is TGTGCCAGCAGTACGTCAGGCGGGGGATACGAGCAGTACTTC.

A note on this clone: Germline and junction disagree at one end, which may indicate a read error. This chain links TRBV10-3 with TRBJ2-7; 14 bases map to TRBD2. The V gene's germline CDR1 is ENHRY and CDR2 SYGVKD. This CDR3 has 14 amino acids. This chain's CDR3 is CAITPETSGGERHF. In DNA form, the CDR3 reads TGTGCCATCACTCCCGAGACTAGCGGGGGGGAGCGACACTTC.

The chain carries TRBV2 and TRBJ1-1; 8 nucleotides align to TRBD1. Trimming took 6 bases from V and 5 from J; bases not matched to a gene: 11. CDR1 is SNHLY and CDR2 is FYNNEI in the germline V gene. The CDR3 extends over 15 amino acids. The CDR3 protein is CASSATRGQGTEAFF. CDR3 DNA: TGTGCCAGCAGCGCGACCAGGGGGCAGGGAACTGAAGCTTTCTTT.

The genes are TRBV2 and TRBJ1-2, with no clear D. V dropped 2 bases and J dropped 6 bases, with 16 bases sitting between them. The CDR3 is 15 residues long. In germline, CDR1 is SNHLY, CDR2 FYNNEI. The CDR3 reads CASSESWEPQDGYTF. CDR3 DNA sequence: TGTGCCAGCAGTGAAAGTTGGGAGCCCCAGGATGGCTACACCTTC.

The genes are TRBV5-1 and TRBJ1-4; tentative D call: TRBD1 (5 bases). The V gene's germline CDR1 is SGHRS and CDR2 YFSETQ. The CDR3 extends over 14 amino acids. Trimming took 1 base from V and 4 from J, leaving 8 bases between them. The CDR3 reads CASSLQGVNEKLFF. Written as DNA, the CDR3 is TGCGCCAGCAGCTTGCAGGGCGTTAATGAAAAACTGTTTTTT.

CDR3 DNA: TGTGCCACCAGTCCCCAGACTCGCGTTCTAGCCAAAAACATTCAGTACTTC. This translates into CATSPQTRVLAKNIQYF. The rearrangement joins TRBV24-1 to TRBJ2-4; D is ambiguous. Trimming took off 6 bases at V and 0 bases at J, with 17 bases between the two ends. Germline-derived CDR1 and CDR2 are KGHDR and SFDVKD. The CDR3 contains 17 residues.

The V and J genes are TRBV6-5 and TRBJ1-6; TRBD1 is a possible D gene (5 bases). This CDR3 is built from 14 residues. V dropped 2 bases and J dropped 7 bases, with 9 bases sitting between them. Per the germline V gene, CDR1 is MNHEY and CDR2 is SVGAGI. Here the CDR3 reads CASSYGGENSPLHF. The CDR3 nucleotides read TGTGCCAGCAGTTACGGGGGGGAAAATTCACCCCTCCACTTT.

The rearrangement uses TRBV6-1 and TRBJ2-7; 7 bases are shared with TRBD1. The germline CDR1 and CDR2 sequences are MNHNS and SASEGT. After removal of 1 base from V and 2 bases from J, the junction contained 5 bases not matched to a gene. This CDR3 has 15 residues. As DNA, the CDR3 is TGTGCCAGCAGTGAAGGGACAGGCCCACCCTACGAGCAGTACTTC. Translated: CASSEGTGPPYEQYF.

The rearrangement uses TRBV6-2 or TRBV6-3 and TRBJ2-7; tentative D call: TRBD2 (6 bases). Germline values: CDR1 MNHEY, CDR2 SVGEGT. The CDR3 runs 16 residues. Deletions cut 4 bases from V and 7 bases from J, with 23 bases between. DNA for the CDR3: TGTGCCAGCAGTTCCCCTGATATATGGGACTCAATGGAGCAGTACTTC. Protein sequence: CASSSPDIWDSMEQYF.

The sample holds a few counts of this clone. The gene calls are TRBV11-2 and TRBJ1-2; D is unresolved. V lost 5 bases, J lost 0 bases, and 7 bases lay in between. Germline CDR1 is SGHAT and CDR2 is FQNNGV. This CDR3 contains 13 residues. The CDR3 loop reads CASSPGANYGYTF. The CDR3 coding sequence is TGTGCCAGCAGCCCCGGGGCTAACTATGGCTACACCTTC.